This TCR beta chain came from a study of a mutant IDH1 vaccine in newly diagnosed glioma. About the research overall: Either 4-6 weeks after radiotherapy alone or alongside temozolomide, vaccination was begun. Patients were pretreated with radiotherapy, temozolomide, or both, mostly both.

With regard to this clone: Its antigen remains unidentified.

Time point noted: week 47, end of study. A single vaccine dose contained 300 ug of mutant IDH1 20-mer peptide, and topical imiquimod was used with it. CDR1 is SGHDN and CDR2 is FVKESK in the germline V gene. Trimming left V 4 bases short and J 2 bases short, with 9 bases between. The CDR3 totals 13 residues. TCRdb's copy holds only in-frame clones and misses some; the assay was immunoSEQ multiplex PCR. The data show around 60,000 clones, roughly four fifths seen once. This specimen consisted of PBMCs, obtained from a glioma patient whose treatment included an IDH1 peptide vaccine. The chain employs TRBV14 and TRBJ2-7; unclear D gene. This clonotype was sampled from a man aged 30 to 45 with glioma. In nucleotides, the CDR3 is TGTGCCAGCAGCCGAACTGTTGCCTACGAGCAGTACTTC. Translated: CASSRTVAYEQYF.